Below, one T cell receptor beta chain is given with its context. The data are from a study of blood T cell repertoires in COVID-19. Study context: From the United States, Italy and Spain came samples of acute and convalescent COVID-19. T cells, B-cell-depleted T cells, or PBMCs provided the cDNA or gDNA that served as material.

TCRdb keeps only in-frame clones here, not all; method: immunoSEQ multiplex PCR. Of 140,000 to 150,000 clones in the sample, roughly 84% were seen once. The CDR3 runs to 15 residues. Trimming pared 5 bases from V and 0 bases from J, leaving 13 bases between. Germline V lookup: CDR1 SGHAT, CDR2 FQNNGV. The J gene is TRBJ1-1, the V gene TRBV11-2; no definite D call. The sequence was collected from a human donor in a cohort sampled during active COVID-19. Sequencing was performed on peripheral blood. The CDR3 sequence is CASSRRGLMNTEAFF. DNA of the CDR3: TGTGCCAGCAGCCGGCGAGGACTCATGAACACTGAAGCTTTCTTT.